This T cell receptor (beta chain) is from a study of neurological immune-mediated disorders. Study-level results: Patients with HTLV-1-associated myelopathy showed the most TCR clonal expansion. Those with multiple sclerosis showed the least, falling below healthy controls. No sharing of CDR3 amino acid sequences was observed among expanded clones across subjects, suggesting private repertoires in all groups.

This clonotype has at least ten counts. Antigen: not known. The team produced cDNA through 5'RACE using 10-nucleotide random UMIs. Every sequencing run generated over 180 million TCR-beta sequences from 15-18 subjects. TCRdb re-derived calls from the 5' RACE reads in MiXCR, one entry per CDR3 protein. The data show 50,000 to 70,000 distinct CDR3 sequences, about 13% seen once. Looked up from germline, CDR1 is MDHEN and CDR2 is SYDVKM. Trimming cost V 6 bases and J 2 bases; bases outside gene matches: 7. The CDR3 is 16 amino acids. The sequencing sample was made of PBMCs. The chain links TRBV28 to TRBJ2-6; 7 bases line up with TRBD1. This receptor was obtained from a woman between 55 and 75 years old with HTLV-1-associated myelopathy (HAM/TSP). The CDR3 sequence: CASRPLTGTGANVLTF. The CDR3 DNA reads TGTGCCAGCAGGCCCTTGACAGGGACTGGGGCCAACGTCCTGACTTTC.